These 32 T cell receptor beta chains were all obtained from the same sample, sequenced in a study of early T cells in non-severe SARS-CoV-2 infection. TCRdb re-called the 5' RACE reads through MiXCR, storing one row per CDR3 protein. The repertoire has fewer than 85,000 distinct CDR3 sequences, around 11% of them found once; the top ten carry around 12%. This sample comprised whole blood, obtained at baseline. The receptors were sampled from an adult who was a healthcare worker with PCR-confirmed SARS-CoV-2 infection or an uninfected control (not recorded which).

The chain couples TRBV7-6 to TRBJ2-3, with no clear D. Germline loops: CDR1 SGHVS, CDR2 FNYEAQ. The ends were cut back, 2 bases at V and 5 bases at J, with 11 bases in the middle. The CDR3 has 14 residues. The CDR3 sequence is CASSLKVQGDTQYF. The CDR3, as DNA: TGTGCCAGCAGCTTAAAAGTTCAAGGAGATACGCAGTATTTT.

There are many counts of this clonotype. This chain links TRBV27 with TRBJ1-1, with D possibly TRBD1 on 5 matching bases. Trimming removed 4 bases at V and 3 bases at J, with 9 bases between. The length of the CDR3 is 13 residues. CDR1 and CDR2 from the germline V gene are MNHEY and SMNVEV (reference sequence). CDR3 region: CASSSGRDTEAFF. DNA of the CDR3: TGTGCCAGCAGTTCGGGCAGGGACACTGAAGCTTTCTTT.

The table lists this clonotype with many counts. The chain links TRBV12-3 or TRBV12-4 to TRBJ1-4; TRBD1 might be the D (6 bases). The CDR3 has 16 amino acids. V was cut by 6 bases and J by 7 bases, with 21 bases left in between. This CDR3 reads CASSQSGWGPSEKLFF. The DNA for the CDR3 is TGTGCCAGCAGCCAATCCGGGTGGGGGCCAAGTGAAAAACTGTTTTTT.

Here the CDR3 DNA reads TGCAGCGTTGAAGATGCAGGCCGAAACACCATATATTTT. Its protein is CSVEDAGRNTIYF. The chain carries TRBV29-1 and TRBJ1-3; D remains ambiguous. CDR1 and CDR2 (germline): SQVTM, ANQGSEA. This CDR3 is built from 13 residues. The V end lost 0 bases, the J end lost 5 bases, and 8 bases lay between the germline ends.

The J gene is TRBJ1-1, the V gene TRBV6-5; no reliable D call. From germline, CDR1 is MNHEY and CDR2 SVGAGI. This CDR3 region has 15 residues. V was clipped by 0 bases and J by 0 bases, with 8 bases between them. CDR3 in amino acids: CASSYSLLMNTEAFF. The CDR3 DNA reads TGTGCCAGCAGTTACTCACTACTGATGAACACTGAAGCTTTCTTT.

The rearrangement uses TRBV18 and TRBJ2-1; D unresolved. This CDR3 has 15 residues. Germline V gene lookup returns CDR1 KGHSH and CDR2 LQKENI. Trimming removed 5 bases at V and 10 bases at J, with 21 bases between. The CDR3 region is CASSFLTHGEGEQFF. The DNA for the CDR3 is TGTGCCAGCTCATTTCTAACGCATGGCGAAGGGGAGCAGTTCTTC.

A few counts support this clonotype. V usage is TRBV7-2 and J usage is TRBJ2-3; 9 nucleotides agree with TRBD2. Looked up from germline, CDR1 is SGHTA and CDR2 is FQGNSA. V dropped 1 base and J dropped 3; count of bases not matched to a gene: 2. The CDR3 covers 15 residues. The CDR3 region has the DNA TGTGCCAGCAGCTTAGGAGCGGGGGGTACAGATACGCAGTATTTT. Translated, it gives CASSLGAGGTDTQYF.

In its sample, this clonotype was seen a few times. The rearrangement links TRBV7-9 to TRBJ1-1; D remains ambiguous. Between the trimmed V and J ends, which lost 3 bases and 1 base, there was a span of 9 bases. Germline V gene lookup returns CDR1 SEHNR and CDR2 FQNEAQ (reference sequence). CDR3 length equals 14 residues. CDR3 coding DNA: TGTGCCAGCAGCTTGTTTCAGACGAACACTGAAGCTTTCTTT. Translation gives CASSLFQTNTEAFF.

This chain uses TRBV20-1 with TRBJ2-7, with 10 bases that match TRBD2. Trimming at V came to 6 bases and at J to 5 bases, leaving 10 bases not matched to a gene. Germline V gene lookup returns CDR1 DFQATT and CDR2 SNEGSKA (reference sequence). The CDR3 consists of 14 residues. CDR3 loop: CSARSLAGAHEQYF. DNA for the CDR3: TGCAGTGCCAGAAGTCTAGCGGGGGCCCACGAGCAGTACTTC.

This clonotype was picked up a small number of times. The CDR3 reads CASSPIEETQYF. CDR3 nucleotide sequence: TGTGCCAGCTCACCAATTGAAGAGACCCAGTACTTC. The V and J genes are TRBV18 and TRBJ2-5; no firm D call. Trimming removed 2 bases at V and 3 bases at J, with 4 bases between. Germline V CDR1 and CDR2: KGHSH, LQKENI. CDR3 length: 12 residues.

This clonotype turned up a few times. The DNA for the CDR3 is TGTGCCAGCAGTTACTCGAGAGGCACTGAAGCTTTCTTT. Amino acids: CASSYSRGTEAFF. The rearrangement joins TRBV6-2 or TRBV6-3 to TRBJ1-1; D call uncertain. Germline CDR1 is MNHEY and CDR2 is SVGEGT. Trimming left V 0 bases short and J 4 bases short, with 6 bases between. The CDR3 runs 13 residues.

This chain joins TRBV14 and TRBJ2-1; 15 bases map to TRBD2. The CDR3 is 17 residues long. J lost 7 bases, V lost 4 bases, and 8 bases had no gene match. Germline CDR1 SGHDN, CDR2 FVKESK. The CDR3 loop reads CASSRGTSGGLGNEQFF. The CDR3, as DNA: TGTGCCAGCAGCCGCGGGACTAGCGGGGGGCTAGGGAATGAGCAGTTCTTC.

This clonotype was seen only a few times. This chain joins TRBV28 and TRBJ1-1; TRBD1 matches at 8 bases. Germline-derived CDR1 and CDR2 are MDHEN and SYDVKM. The CDR3 is made up of 13 amino acids. Germline trimming cut 11 bases from V and 4 bases from J; bases unmatched to any gene: 9. CDR3 in DNA: TGTGCCCACCATCTTACAGGGGGCACTGAAGCTTTCTTT. It yields the protein CAHHLTGGTEAFF.

There are a few counts of this clonotype. The chain has TRBV2 and TRBJ2-2; D remains unclear. The CDR3 runs 13 residues. Trimming stripped 7 bases from V and 5 bases from J, with 11 bases between. In germline, CDR1 is SNHLY, CDR2 FYNNEI. The CDR3 loop reads CASMSGFTGELFF. The CDR3 nucleotides read TGTGCCAGCATGTCAGGTTTTACCGGGGAGCTGTTTTTT. Together with reference TRBV2 and TRBJ2-2, the CDR3 gives the full variable domain: EPEVTQTPSHQVTQMGQEVILRCVPISNHLYFYWYRQILGQKVEFLVSFYNNEISEKSEIFDDQFSVERPDGSNFTLKIRSTKLEDSAMYFCASMSGFTGELFFGEGSRLTVL.

This clonotype came up a few times. This sequence joins TRBV27 and TRBJ1-1; 8 nucleotides line up with TRBD1. The germline V gene has CDR1 MNHEY and CDR2 SMNVEV (reference sequence). The J segment lost 4 bases and the V segment lost 5 bases, leaving 15 bases of the junction unmatched. The CDR3 runs to 17 residues. CDR3: CASSPQRIGQGGTEAFF. CDR3 bases: TGTGCCAGCAGTCCCCAACGTATCGGACAGGGCGGCACTGAAGCTTTCTTT.

The rearrangement joins TRBV20-1 to TRBJ2-1; 10 positions match TRBD2. Germline CDR1 and CDR2: DFQATT and SNEGSKA (reference sequence). The CDR3 runs to 16 residues. Losses at the gene ends were 5 bases for V and 3 bases for J; bases not matched to a gene: 10. CDR3 sequence (DNA): TGCAGTGCTCGCTCCCACCTAGCGGGGGACTACAATGAGCAGTTCTTC. Protein sequence: CSARSHLAGDYNEQFF.

The V and J genes are TRBV5-4 and TRBJ2-1; the match to TRBD1 covers 7 bases. The CDR3 is 17 amino acids. J gave up 8 bases and V 4 bases, and 18 bases lay outside the gene matches. The germline CDR1 and CDR2 sequences are SGHNT and YYREEE (reference sequence). The CDR3 region is CASSPKPRQGVFDEQFF. CDR3 in DNA: TGTGCCAGCAGCCCAAAACCCCGGCAGGGGGTATTCGATGAGCAGTTCTTC.

This clonotype has a count of ten or more. The chain links TRBV29-1 to TRBJ2-3, with TRBD2 as a possible D gene (6 bases). This CDR3 has 12 residues. Germline V gene sequence: CDR1 SQVTM, CDR2 ANQGSEA. Trimming took 7 bases from V and 6 from J, leaving 14 bases between them. CDR3 DNA sequence: TGCAGCGCCTTCGGGGGATCGGATACGCAGTATTTT. Translated, it gives CSAFGGSDTQYF.

The chain links TRBV18 to TRBJ2-1, with 7 bases identical to TRBD1. Germline V gene lookup returns CDR1 KGHSH and CDR2 LQKENI. The CDR3 extends over 16 amino acids. Unmatched junction bases numbered 8, after V lost 2 bases and J lost 4 bases. Written as DNA, the CDR3 is TGTGCCAGCTCACCAGGCAGGGGGAATTATTACAATGAGCAGTTCTTC. It translates to CASSPGRGNYYNEQFF.

This clonotype was counted only a few times. In nucleotides, the CDR3 is TGTGCCAGCAGAAGGTCCGGACAGGGGGGTGAAAAACTGTTTTTT. This codes for CASRRSGQGGEKLFF. This sequence joins TRBV6-6 and TRBJ1-4; TRBD1 aligns across 10 bases. Germline V gives CDR1 MNHNY, CDR2 SVGAGI (reference sequence). The trim removed 6 bases at V and 7 bases at J, leaving 8 bases unmatched. CDR3 length: 15 amino acids.

There are many counts of this clonotype. The chain recombines TRBV12-3 or TRBV12-4 with TRBJ2-1; possible D gene TRBD1, 7 bases. The CDR3 has 15 amino acids. V was cut by 6 bases and J by 1 base, with 13 bases left in between. CDR3 in DNA: TGTGCCAGCAGATTCAGGGGGACTTCCTACAATGAGCAGTTCTTC. Encoded protein: CASRFRGTSYNEQFF.

This clonotype turned up a few times. The V and J genes are TRBV20-1 and TRBJ2-5; the D gene is possibly TRBD2 (7 bases). Germline V CDR1 and CDR2: DFQATT, SNEGSKA (reference sequence). Trimming took 6 bases from V and 0 from J, leaving 20 bases between them. The CDR3 is 16 residues long. The CDR3 DNA sequence: TGCAGTGCCGCGGGGGCCGGGTTCAGGTACCAAGAGACCCAGTACTTC. Protein sequence: CSAAGAGFRYQETQYF.

This clonotype was seen more than once but under ten times. V gene TRBV7-2 combines with J gene TRBJ2-7, with 9 bases lining up with TRBD1. V dropped 7 bases and J dropped 5; count of bases not matched to a gene: 15. CDR3 length: 16 residues. Germline V gives CDR1 SGHTA, CDR2 FQGNSA. CDR3 sequence: CASTSQGGTGMHEQYF. For the CDR3, the DNA is TGTGCCAGCACCTCCCAGGGGGGGACAGGGATGCACGAGCAGTACTTC.

For the CDR3, the DNA is TGCAGCGTTGAAGAATGGCAGGGCACCGAGCAGTTCTTC. Translated, it gives CSVEEWQGTEQFF. The rearrangement joins TRBV29-1 to TRBJ2-1; tentatively, D is TRBD1 (5 bases). The V gene lost 0 bases and the J gene lost 10 bases, with 13 bases spanning the gap. Germline V CDR1 and CDR2: SQVTM, ANQGSEA. The CDR3 is 13 residues long.

This clonotype was detected a few times. V usage is TRBV6-5 and J usage is TRBJ2-5, with a weak D call TRBD1 (6 bases). With 6 bases removed from V and 5 bases from J, the gap between germline ends came to 13 bases. The V gene's germline CDR1 is MNHEY and CDR2 SVGAGI. There are 13 residues in the CDR3. CDR3 coding DNA: TGTGCCAGCAGCCTATACAGGGATGAGACCCAGTACTTC. This codes for CASSLYRDETQYF.

In this sample, this clonotype turned up a few times. The genes are TRBV30 and TRBJ1-3, with 10 bases that match TRBD1. Trimming cost V 3 bases and J 6 bases; bases outside gene matches: 8. Germline lookup yields CDR1 GTSNPN and CDR2 SVGIG (reference sequence). This CDR3 region has 15 residues. CDR3 amino acids: CAWSGDRGLENTIYF. The CDR3 DNA reads TGTGCCTGGAGCGGAGACAGGGGGCTAGAAAACACCATATATTTT.

The rearrangement joins TRBV3-1 to TRBJ1-5; TRBD1 agrees at 7 bases. Germline V lookup: CDR1 LGHDT, CDR2 YNNKEL (reference sequence). Trimming took 4 bases from V and 0 from J; bases not matched to a gene: 3. This CDR3 has 15 residues. CDR3: CASSPPGGSNQPQHF. CDR3 coding DNA: TGTGCCAGCAGCCCCCCAGGGGGTAGCAATCAGCCCCAGCATTTT.

This clonotype has at least ten counts. This chain links TRBV12-3 or TRBV12-4 with TRBJ2-2; a weak D match, TRBD1 (5 bases). V lost 7 bases and J lost 1, with 10 bases in between. The CDR3 has 14 amino acids. The CDR3 loop is CASKDRKNTGELFF. CDR3 DNA sequence: TGTGCCAGCAAAGACAGAAAGAACACCGGGGAGCTGTTTTTT.

The chain is built from TRBV5-1 and TRBJ1-1, with a possible D match to TRBD1 (5 bases). Deletions cut 4 bases from V and 4 bases from J, with 8 bases between. The CDR3 runs to 12 residues. CDR1 is SGHRS and CDR2 is YFSETQ in the germline V gene. The chain's CDR3 is CASSRDLTEAFF. As DNA, the CDR3 is TGCGCCAGCAGCCGGGACCTCACTGAAGCTTTCTTT.

The J gene is TRBJ2-3, the V gene TRBV20-1; tentatively, D is TRBD1 (5 bases). The ends were cut back, 6 bases at V and 3 bases at J, with 16 bases in the middle. The CDR3 is 14 residues long. Germline-derived CDR1 and CDR2 are DFQATT and SNEGSKA (reference sequence). CDR3 in DNA: TGCAGTGCCGCCTCTGGACACCATACAGATACGCAGTATTTT. Its translation is CSAASGHHTDTQYF.

The J gene is TRBJ1-1, the V gene TRBV28; D is unclear. V was trimmed by 5 bases and J by 4 bases, leaving 8 bases between them. Germline CDR1 is MDHEN and CDR2 is SYDVKM. The CDR3 runs 12 residues. The CDR3 DNA is TGTGCCAGCAGTCCTCAGCCCACTGAAGCTTTCTTT. It translates to CASSPQPTEAFF.

The V gene is TRBV29-1, the J gene TRBJ1-2; D is uncertain. CDR3 length: 13 amino acids. Germline CDR1 is SQVTM and CDR2 is ANQGSEA. Trimming cost V 2 bases and J 6 bases, with 13 bases left between them. CDR3 sequence reads: CSVEIYVGDGYTF. CDR3 nucleotide sequence: TGCAGCGTTGAAATCTACGTTGGAGATGGCTACACCTTC.